This T cell receptor beta chain is from a study of cytomegalovirus exposure and HLA in healthy donors (dated by TCRdb to about 2017). For context, the study as a whole: According to a later analysis, one platform produced both the roughly 130 validation repertoires and the 700 or so repertoires of the first cohort. The study was designed to test whether signatures of past pathogen exposure could be identified by cataloging public T cell receptors. A separate validation cohort of over a hundred different subjects was used in addition to the 666-subject first cohort. The study combined high-throughput TCR immunosequencing, statistical association of individual TCRs with disease status, and machine learning to predict cytomegalovirus infection status.

Library generation was performed with the immunoSEQ multiplex PCR assay. Regarding the original processing steps: A statistical classification framework was developed to diagnose cytomegalovirus status using the catalog of TCR beta chain sequences. As stored in TCRdb, this immuneACCESS dataset retains in-frame rearrangements with V and J assigned. A fraction of the clones does not appear; measured against another copy, unresolved V genes explain less than half of the discrepancy, and the remainder lacks a known reason. That table furnishes V, J and clone size, whereas the DNA furnished D and trimming. A total of some 180,000 clones appear in this sample, about 89% of them only once. Jointly, the top ten make up about 7.7% of the sample. Of note for this clone: The antigen it binds to is not known. Per-nucleotide qualities are absent, and no much larger clonotype sits a single base away.

Separate from the approximately 700-subject first cohort, the validation cohort of 120 subjects was the group to which the donors belonged. Results and caveats for the whole study, not just this receptor: The validation cohort had no HLA typing available for a later analysis, so co-occurrence within that cohort was assessed over all 110 or so repertoires. The study listed 164 TCR beta chains as associated with cytomegalovirus. In a later analysis, TCRs clustered in the first cohort were found to also tend to co-occur in the 130 or so validation repertoires, with approximately 95% of cluster scores above 0. Most TCR sequences were observed very rarely across donors, whereas some public TCRs were present in many individuals. According to the authors, the approach could potentially be generalized to other disease states and immunological phenotypes. Three of the identified cytomegalovirus-associated TCR beta chains were confirmed in vitro to be specific for cytomegalovirus antigens. The classifier was reported to diagnose cytomegalovirus status with high specificity and sensitivity in both the original cohort and the validation cohort.

The CDR3 goes from the cysteine to the phenylalanine over 11 residues. Only the CDR3 DNA stays, 33 bases, in frame from base 1. Looking up the germline V gene (reference sequence) yields CDR1 DFQATT and CDR2 SNEGSKA. V is reduced by 4 bases and J by 4 bases, leaving a spacing of 8 bases between them. Sequences were obtained from PBMCs. Recombination linked TRBV20-1 to TRBJ2-7; perhaps TRBD1 is the D gene, with 5 bases matching. The clonotype comes from a man younger than 45 in good health and CMV-seropositive. CDR3 reads: CSANQGYEQYF. DNA sequence: TGCAGTGCTAATCAGGGTTACGAGCAGTACTTC.